This T cell receptor beta chain was identified in a study of early T cells in non-severe SARS-CoV-2 infection. As for the study in general: It was bulk RNA from unsorted whole blood that was sequenced, and the chains were unpaired.

Germline-derived CDR1 and CDR2 are SEHNR and FQNEAQ (reference sequence). There are 16 residues in the CDR3. Unmatched junction bases numbered 2, after V lost 1 base and J lost 0 bases. Each CDR3 protein is one row after TCRdb ran MiXCR on the 5' RACE reads. Of about 69,000 distinct CDR3 sequences listed, 9.5% were seen once; the top ten hold 5.9%. In this sample, this clonotype turned up a few times. The target antigen is unknown. General observations from the study: VDJdb matching, biased toward anti-spike CD8 responses, missed private and CD4 specificities.

The TCR comes from an adult who was a healthcare worker with PCR-confirmed SARS-CoV-2 infection or an uninfected control (not recorded which). The V call is TRBV7-9, the J call TRBJ2-3; the match to TRBD2 covers 9 bases. Sequencing input: whole blood. CDR3 residues: CASSLVLAGSTDTQYF. The CDR3 bases are TGTGCCAGCAGCTTAGTTCTAGCGGGAAGCACAGATACGCAGTATTTT.